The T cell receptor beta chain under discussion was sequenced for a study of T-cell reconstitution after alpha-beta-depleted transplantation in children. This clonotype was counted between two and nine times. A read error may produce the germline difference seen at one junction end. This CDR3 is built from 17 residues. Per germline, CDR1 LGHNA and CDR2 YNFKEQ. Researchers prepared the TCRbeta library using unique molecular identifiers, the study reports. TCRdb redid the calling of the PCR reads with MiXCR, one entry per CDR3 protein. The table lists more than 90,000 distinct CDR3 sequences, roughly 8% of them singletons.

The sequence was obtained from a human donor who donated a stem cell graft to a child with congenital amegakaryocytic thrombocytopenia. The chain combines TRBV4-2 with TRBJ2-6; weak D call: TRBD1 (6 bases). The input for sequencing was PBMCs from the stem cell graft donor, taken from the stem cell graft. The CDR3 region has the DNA TGTGCCAGCAGCCAAGATCCGGGACACTCTGGGGCCAACGGCCTGACTTTC. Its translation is CASSQDPGHSGANGLTF.